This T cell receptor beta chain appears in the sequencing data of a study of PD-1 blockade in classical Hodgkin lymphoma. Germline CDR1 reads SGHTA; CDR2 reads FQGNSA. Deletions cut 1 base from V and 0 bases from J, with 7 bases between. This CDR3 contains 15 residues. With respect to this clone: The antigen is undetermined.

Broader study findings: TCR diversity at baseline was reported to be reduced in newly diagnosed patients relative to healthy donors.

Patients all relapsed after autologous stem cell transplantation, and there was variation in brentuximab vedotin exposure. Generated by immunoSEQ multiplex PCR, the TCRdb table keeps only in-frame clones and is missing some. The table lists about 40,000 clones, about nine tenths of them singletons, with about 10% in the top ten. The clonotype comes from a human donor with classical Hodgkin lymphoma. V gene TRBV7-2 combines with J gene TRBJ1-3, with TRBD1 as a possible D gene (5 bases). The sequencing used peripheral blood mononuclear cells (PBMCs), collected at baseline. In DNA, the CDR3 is TGTGCCAGCAGCTTAGTGGGGGGCTCTGGAAACACCATATATTTT. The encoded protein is CASSLVGGSGNTIYF.